The clone carrying this T cell receptor (beta chain) was seen ten or more times. Antigen unknown. The sample comes from a study of CD8+CD57+ T cells in acquired aplastic anemia. Study details: The sorted CD4+ and CD8+ cells yielded an average about 3.5 ug of DNA. Researchers reported that healthy donors averaged approximately 10 million reads for CD4+ cells. Study observations and caveats: Patients and controls turned out to have approximately 29 CD8+ CDR3 sequences in common.

Profiling of TCR beta VDJ combinations and CDR3 sequences used genomic DNA as template. TCRdb independently ran MiXCR on the reads; one entry per CDR3 protein. The table has some 140,000 distinct CDR3 sequences, more than 35% seen once. The sample was sorted CD4+, CD8+, or CD8+CD57+ T cells (not recorded which) from PBMCs. This clonotype originated in a human donor in good health, serving as a control.

Written as DNA, the CDR3 is TGCAGCGGAAAGACAGTCTTGAACACTGAAGCTTTCTTT. Translation: CSGKTVLNTEAFF. The J gene is TRBJ1-1, the V gene TRBV29-1; tentatively, D is TRBD1 (5 bases). The CDR3 has 13 residues. V lost 7 bases and J lost 0, with 12 bases in between. The germline CDR1 and CDR2 sequences are SQVTM and ANQGSEA.